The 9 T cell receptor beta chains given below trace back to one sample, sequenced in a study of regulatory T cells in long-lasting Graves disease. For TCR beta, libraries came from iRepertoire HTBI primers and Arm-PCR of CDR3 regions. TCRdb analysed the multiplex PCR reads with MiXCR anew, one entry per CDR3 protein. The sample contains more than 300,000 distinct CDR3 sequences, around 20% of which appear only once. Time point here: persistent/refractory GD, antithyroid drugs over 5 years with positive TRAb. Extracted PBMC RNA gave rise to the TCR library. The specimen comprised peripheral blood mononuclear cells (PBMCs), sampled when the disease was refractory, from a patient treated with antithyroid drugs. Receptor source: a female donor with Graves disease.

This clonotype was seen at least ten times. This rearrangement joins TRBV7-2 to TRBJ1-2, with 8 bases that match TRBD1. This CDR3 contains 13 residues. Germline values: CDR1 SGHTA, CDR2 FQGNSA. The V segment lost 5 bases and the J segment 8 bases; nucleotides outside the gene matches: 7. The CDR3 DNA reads TGTGCCAGCAGCACTCGGACAGGGTGGGGCTACACCTTC. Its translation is CASSTRTGWGYTF.

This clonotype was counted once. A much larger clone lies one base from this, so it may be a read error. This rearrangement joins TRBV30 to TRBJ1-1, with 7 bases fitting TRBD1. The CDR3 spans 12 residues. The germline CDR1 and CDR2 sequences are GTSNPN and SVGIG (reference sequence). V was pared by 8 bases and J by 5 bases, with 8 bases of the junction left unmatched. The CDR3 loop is CAGGQGGTEAFF. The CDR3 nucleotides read TGTGCCGGGGGTCAGGGGGGGACTGAAGCTTTCTTT.

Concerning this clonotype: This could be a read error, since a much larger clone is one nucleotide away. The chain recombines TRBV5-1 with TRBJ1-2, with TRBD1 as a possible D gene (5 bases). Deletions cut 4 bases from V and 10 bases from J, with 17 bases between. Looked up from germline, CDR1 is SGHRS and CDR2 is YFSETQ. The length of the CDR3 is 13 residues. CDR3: CASSRADGGAYTF. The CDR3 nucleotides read TGCGCCAGCAGCCGCGCGGACGGAGGGGCCTACACCTTC.

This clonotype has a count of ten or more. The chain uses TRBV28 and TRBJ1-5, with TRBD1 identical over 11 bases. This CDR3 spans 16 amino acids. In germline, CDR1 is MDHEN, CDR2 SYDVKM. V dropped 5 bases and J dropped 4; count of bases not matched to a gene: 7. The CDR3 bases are TGTGCCAGCAGTCCCCCCGGGACAGGGGGTAATCAGCCCCAGCATTTT. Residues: CASSPPGTGGNQPQHF.

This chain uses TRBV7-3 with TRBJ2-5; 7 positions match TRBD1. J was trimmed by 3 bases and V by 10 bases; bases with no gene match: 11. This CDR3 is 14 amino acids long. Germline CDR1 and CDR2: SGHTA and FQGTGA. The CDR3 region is CAKTGSSAKETQYF. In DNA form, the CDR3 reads TGTGCCAAGACAGGGAGTTCCGCCAAAGAGACCCAGTACTTC.

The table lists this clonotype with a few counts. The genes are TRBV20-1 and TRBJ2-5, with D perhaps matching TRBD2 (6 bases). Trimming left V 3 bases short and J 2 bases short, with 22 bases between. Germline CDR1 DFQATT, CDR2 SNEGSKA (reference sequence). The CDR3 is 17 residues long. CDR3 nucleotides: TGCAGTGCTAGTCGGGCGGGACCTACGTCCCAGCAAGAGACCCAGTACTTC. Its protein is CSASRAGPTSQQETQYF.

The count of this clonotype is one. CDR3 protein: CASSFRDRGGEQYF. The CDR3 DNA follows: TGTGCCAGCAGCTTCCGGGACAGGGGTGGCGAGCAGTACTTC. The chain recombines TRBV5-6 with TRBJ2-7, with TRBD1 identical over 10 bases. From germline, CDR1 is SGHDT and CDR2 YYEEEE. V lost 2 bases and J lost 6; bases outside the gene matches: 5. This CDR3 spans 14 amino acids.

The CDR3 protein is CASSLGQRGGNQPQHF. The CDR3 DNA is TGTGCCAGCAGCTTAGGTCAGAGGGGAGGTAATCAGCCCCAGCATTTT. V usage is TRBV7-6 and J usage is TRBJ1-5; TRBD1 might be the D (5 bases). CDR1 is SGHVS and CDR2 is FNYEAQ in the germline V gene. This CDR3 spans 16 amino acids. Between the trimmed V and J ends, which lost 1 base and 4 bases, there was a span of 14 bases.

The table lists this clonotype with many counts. The chain's CDR3 is CASSLRAGRSYEQYF. CDR3 bases: TGTGCCAGCAGTTTGAGGGCAGGGCGCAGCTACGAGCAGTACTTC. This chain connects TRBV12-3 or TRBV12-4 to TRBJ2-7; D may correspond to TRBD1 or TRBD2 (5 bases each). This CDR3 spans 15 amino acids. The V and J ends lost 3 bases and 3 bases respectively, with 15 bases between them.